This is a list of T cell receptor beta chains from one sample in a study of early stage breast cancer tumors. The method was immunoSEQ multiplex PCR; TCRdb's version includes in-frame clones alone and lacks a portion of them. The table records around 31,000 clones, almost 75% of them present only once. Sequenced material: breast tumor tissue. These receptors came from a person between 30 and 45 years old with breast cancer. CDR3s include the opening cysteine and the closing phenylalanine or tryptophan. A D gene is named only where the DNA matches it firmly. Clone size is stated in some rows and not others, as once, few, many or a class when expanded.

d_call,j_call,v_call,clone_size,cdr3_nt,cdr3_aa
TRBD2,TRBJ2-7,TRBV30,few,TGTGCCTGGACCCCTGCGGGGGGCTCGAGCGGGAGGACTCCCTACGAGCAGTACTTC,CAWTPAGGSSGRTPYEQYF
NA,TRBJ2-1,TRBV7-9,few,TGTGCCAGCAGGGGTGAGTACGGTGAGCAGTTCTTC,CASRGEYGEQFF
NA,TRBJ2-3,TRBV7-9,once,TGTGCCAGCAGCTTAGAAGTTGCCGGGGGCGGGCAGTATTTT,CASSLEVAGGGQYF
NA,TRBJ2-7,TRBV2,NA,TGTGCCAGCAGTTCTACTTACGAGCAGTACTTC,CASSSTYEQYF
NA,TRBJ1-1,TRBV29-1,once,TGCAGCGTTGAAGATCAACGGGGTGGGGGAACACTGTTAGCTTTCTTT,CSVEDQRGGGTLLAFF
NA,TRBJ1-1,TRBV2,NA,TGTGCCGGGGGGTTCTTTAACACTGAAGCTTTCTTT,CAGGFFNTEAFF
NA,TRBJ2-3,TRBV15,NA,TGTGCCACCAGCAGAGATCTCCGGTATACGCAGTATTTT,CATSRDLRYTQYF
NA,TRBJ2-7,TRBV5-6,NA,TGTGCCAGCAGCTTAGGACAGTTCTCCTACGAGCAGTACTTC,CASSLGQFSYEQYF
NA,TRBJ2-7,TRBV30,few,TGTGCCTGGAACCGAGGCGGCTCCTACGAGCAGTACTTC,CAWNRGGSYEQYF
NA,TRBJ1-2,TRBV19,NA,TGTGCCAGTATCCCCCGGGAAGAGATCTATGGCTACACCTTC,CASIPREEIYGYTF
NA,TRBJ1-5,TRBV30,NA,TGTGCCTGGAGTGTAGGACTTCAGAGGGGACAGCCCCAGCATTTT,CAWSVGLQRGQPQHF
NA,TRBJ2-1,TRBV10-3,NA,TGTGCCATCAGTCAGAGCAATGAGCAGTTCTTC,CAISQSNEQFF
NA,TRBJ2-4,TRBV15,NA,TGTGCCACCAGCAGAGGGGGAGATCTAGCCAAAAACATTCAGTACTTC,CATSRGGDLAKNIQYF
NA,TRBJ2-3,TRBV12-5,NA,TGTGCTAGTGGTTCCCCGAGGGGGGTACCCACAGATACGCAGTATTTT,CASGSPRGVPTDTQYF
NA,TRBJ1-2,TRBV19,NA,TGTGCCAGTAGTTCCTCCGGGGACACCTATGGCTACACCTTC,CASSSSGDTYGYTF
TRBD1,TRBJ1-2,TRBV7-2,NA,TGTGCCAGCAGCTCCCGACAGGGAAGGAACTATGGCTACACCTTC,CASSSRQGRNYGYTF
TRBD2,TRBJ2-1,TRBV5-1,NA,TGCGCCAGCAGCTTGGAGGCTAGCGGAGAATACAATGAGCAGTTCTTC,CASSLEASGEYNEQFF
NA,TRBJ2-2,TRBV4-1,few,TGCGCCAGCAGCCAAACTTTGACAGGCTCGGGGGAGCTGTTTTTT,CASSQTLTGSGELFF
NA,TRBJ2-1,TRBV6-4,NA,TGTGCCAGCAGTGAGGGGTCTGACAATGAGCAGTTCTTC,CASSEGSDNEQFF
NA,TRBJ2-2,TRBV11-2,NA,TGTGCCAGCAGCTTTGGAGGGTCCTACACCGGGGAGCTGTTTTTT,CASSFGGSYTGELFF
TRBD1,TRBJ1-2,TRBV18,NA,TGTGCCAGCTCAGGGACAGGGGACCGCTATGGCTACACCTTC,CASSGTGDRYGYTF
TRBD1,TRBJ2-7,TRBV5-4,NA,TGTGCCAGCAGCCCGGGACAGGGGATGTCCTACGAGCAGTACTTC,CASSPGQGMSYEQYF
NA,TRBJ1-3,TRBV5-6,NA,TGTGCCAGCCGGGGGGAGATCTCTGGAAACACCATATATTTT,CASRGEISGNTIYF
TRBD1,TRBJ1-2,TRBV11-2,NA,TGTGCCAGCAGCCTCGGGACAGGGGATGGCTACACCTTC,CASSLGTGDGYTF
NA,TRBJ1-2,TRBV4-2,NA,TGTGCCAGCAGCCAAGATCAGGCAGACGGGAACTATGGCTACACCTTC,CASSQDQADGNYGYTF
NA,TRBJ2-3,TRBV13,NA,TGTGCCAGCAGCGGCCGACTAGGAGAGACAGATACGCAGTATTTT,CASSGRLGETDTQYF
NA,TRBJ1-1,TRBV19,few,TGTGCCAGTAGTATCTTAAAAGGAAACACTGAAGCTTTCTTT,CASSILKGNTEAFF
NA,TRBJ2-5,TRBV16,NA,TGTGCCAGCAGCCTACTAGGGGGACAACTCGAGACCCAGTACTTC,CASSLLGGQLETQYF
NA,TRBJ2-1,TRBV2,NA,TGTGCCAGCAGTGAAGGGACTGGCTCCTACAATGAGCAGTTCTTC,CASSEGTGSYNEQFF
NA,TRBJ2-5,TRBV7-2,NA,TGTGCCAGCAGCCAGGGGTTAGGGGGGGGAGAGACCCAGTACTTC,CASSQGLGGGETQYF
NA,TRBJ2-7,TRBV6-5,medium-sized,TGTGCCAGCGGGATGCGGGGCCACGAGCAGTACTTC,CASGMRGHEQYF
TRBD1,TRBJ2-5,TRBV2,NA,TGTGCCAGCAGAGACAGGGGGCTGGGGGAGACCCAGTACTTC,CASRDRGLGETQYF
NA,TRBJ1-6,TRBV5-4,NA,TGTGCCAGCAGCTTACCGGGTCCCGGCCCTTCACCCCTCCACTTT,CASSLPGPGPSPLHF
NA,TRBJ2-3,TRBV7-3,NA,TGTGCCAGCAGCTTAACCCCAGCGGGTCTGGGAGATACGCAGTATTTT,CASSLTPAGLGDTQYF
TRBD2,TRBJ2-7,TRBV5-1,few,TGCGCCAGCAGCGCCACTAGCGGGAGGCTCACTTCCTACGAGCAGTACTTC,CASSATSGRLTSYEQYF
NA,TRBJ1-1,TRBV6-5,few,TGTGCCAGCAGCCTTACAGGCTCTGAAGCTTTCTTT,CASSLTGSEAFF
NA,TRBJ1-4,TRBV18,NA,TGTGCCAGCTCCCTATCGGCAGGGGAAGCAACTAATGAAAAACTGTTTTTT,CASSLSAGEATNEKLFF
TRBD1,TRBJ2-5,TRBV6-6,NA,TGTGCCAGCAGATCGACAGGGATCGTGGAGACCCAGTACTTC,CASRSTGIVETQYF
NA,TRBJ1-2,TRBV2,NA,TGTGCCAGCAGTGAAGCTCGGAACCGAAACTATGGCTACACCTTC,CASSEARNRNYGYTF
NA,TRBJ1-5,TRBV7-2,NA,TGTGCCAGCAGCTTAGGGGGGGGAAATCAGCCCCAGCATTTT,CASSLGGGNQPQHF
TRBD1,TRBJ1-5,TRBV12-5,NA,TGTGCTAGTGGTTTGGACCCGACAGGGGGCTGGCAACATCAGCCCCAGCATTTT,CASGLDPTGGWQHQPQHF
NA,TRBJ1-2,TRBV18,NA,TGTGCCAGCTCACCAGTAGAGGTGGGCTATGGCTACACCTTC,CASSPVEVGYGYTF
NA,TRBJ2-7,TRBV6-5,NA,TGTGCCAGCAGTTTAGCGGACGAGCAGTACTTC,CASSLADEQYF
TRBD2,TRBJ2-4,TRBV18,NA,TGTGCCAGCTCACCAAGCCCGGGACTAGCGGGGGACTTC,CASSPSPGLAGDF
TRBD1,TRBJ2-1,TRBV5-8,NA,TGTGCCAGCAGCTTGAGACAGGGATCCTACAATGAGCAGTTCTTC,CASSLRQGSYNEQFF